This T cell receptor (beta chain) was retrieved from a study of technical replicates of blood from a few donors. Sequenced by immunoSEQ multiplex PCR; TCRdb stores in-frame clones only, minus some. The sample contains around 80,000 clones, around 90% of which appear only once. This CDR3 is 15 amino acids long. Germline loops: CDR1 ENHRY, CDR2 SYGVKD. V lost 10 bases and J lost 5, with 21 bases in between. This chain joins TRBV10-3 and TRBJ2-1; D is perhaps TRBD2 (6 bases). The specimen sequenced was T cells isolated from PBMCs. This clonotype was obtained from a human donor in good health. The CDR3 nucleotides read TGTGCCACCATCAGGACGGGAGCAGAAGACAATGAGCAGTTCTTC. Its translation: CATIRTGAEDNEQFF.